Listed below are T cell receptor beta chains from one sample, sequenced in a study of blood T cell repertoires in COVID-19. Using immunoSEQ multiplex PCR, the repertoire was profiled, and TCRdb retains in-frame clones only, with some absent. The sample records some 130,000 clones, about 70% being singletons. Specimen: peripheral blood. The receptors stem from a woman aged 70-85 years with acute or convalescent COVID-19. Each CDR3 is given with its conserved first and last residue.

j_call v_call cdr3_length cdr3_aa
TRBJ2-5 TRBV5-4 16 CASSLVGGGAEETQYF
TRBJ2-5 TRBV29-1 13 CSVENSGQETQYF
TRBJ1-6 TRBV6-5 15 CASTLQGPINSPLHF
TRBJ1-2 TRBV19 12 CASSIDRVGYTF
TRBJ2-1 TRBV7-3 17 CASSLTGLALSGNEQFF
TRBJ2-3 TRBV7-8 15 CASSLAVASGRSQYF
TRBJ2-2 TRBV6-5 15 CASSYSRSNTGELFF
TRBJ2-4 TRBV6-5 15 CASIKVSGLGNIQYF
TRBJ2-2 TRBV18 17 CASSPPQTGGRTGELFF
TRBJ2-1 TRBV7-9 15 CASSLGGNSYNEQFF
TRBJ1-2 TRBV7-2 13 CASSSYRELGYTF
TRBJ2-7 TRBV11-2 15 CASSLDLAVSYEQYF
TRBJ2-7 TRBV30 16 CAWSDPGASGSYEQYF
TRBJ1-5 TRBV7-9 18 CASSLARQGGNSNQPQHF
TRBJ1-2 TRBV5-1 14 CASSSDRANYGYTF
TRBJ2-1 TRBV7-8 17 CASSLGAAGDSYNEQFF
TRBJ2-1 TRBV9 12 CASSDRGNEQFF
TRBJ1-2 TRBV6-1 15 CASSEGEVGGYGYTF
TRBJ2-6 TRBV29-1 16 CSVDGVSSSGANVLTF
TRBJ1-2 TRBV7-2 19 CASSLRSKGQGPSNYGYTF
TRBJ2-5 TRBV29-1 13 CSVGGSLQETQYF
TRBJ2-7 TRBV7-2 12 CASSQPPSEQYF
TRBJ1-1 TRBV6-2/TRBV6-3 14 CASSYSVRNTEAFF